A single sample gave rise to the 29 T cell receptor beta chains below, sequenced in a study of CD8 T cells in ankylosing spondylitis. TCRdb ran MiXCR on the 5' RACE reads and lists one entry per CDR3 protein. The sample includes about 250,000 distinct CDR3 sequences, 7.5% to 9.5% of them seen just once. Sequenced: blood, either unsorted or a sorted T cell fraction (not recorded which). These receptors all come from a female donor with ankylosing spondylitis or in good health (not recorded which).

The sample holds many counts of this clonotype. The gene calls are TRBV4-3 and TRBJ1-2, with no clear D. The germline gives CDR1 LGHNA, CDR2 YSLEER. V gave up 6 bases and J gave up 2 bases, with 16 bases separating them. The CDR3 sequence is 15 residues long. DNA of the CDR3: TGCGCCAGCAGGAACCAAAGGTCGGGGAACTATGGCTACACCTTC. As protein: CASRNQRSGNYGYTF.

This clonotype was picked up a small number of times. The chain has TRBV24-1 and TRBJ2-1; the match to TRBD2 covers 8 bases. The junction had 11 bases not matched to a gene; V was cut back by 5 bases and J by 9 bases. The CDR3 is 15 residues long. CDR1 and CDR2 (germline): KGHDR, SFDVKD. CDR3 region: CATSASGWVFREQFF. The CDR3 DNA reads TGTGCCACCAGTGCTAGCGGGTGGGTTTTTCGTGAGCAGTTCTTC.

V and J are TRBV7-2 and TRBJ2-3, with TRBD1 matching 7 bases. The CDR3 runs to 21 residues. Germline CDR1 reads SGHTA; CDR2 reads FQGNSA. The V and J ends lost 2 bases and 0 bases, in that order; junction bases with no gene match: 20. The chain's CDR3 is CASSLPRALGQAERSTDTQYF. The CDR3 bases are TGTGCCAGCAGCTTACCGCGGGCTCTCGGACAGGCCGAAAGAAGCACAGATACGCAGTATTTT.

This clonotype was seen ten or more times. V and J are TRBV7-2 and TRBJ2-3, with TRBD2 matching 8 bases. The CDR3 loop spans 14 amino acids. From germline, CDR1 is SGHTA and CDR2 FQGNSA. The trim removed 11 bases at V and 6 bases at J, leaving 13 bases unmatched. The DNA for the CDR3 is TGTGCCTCCCGGGCAGCGGGAGCCGGGGATACGCAGTATTTT. This codes for CASRAAGAGDTQYF. The variable domain in full, completed from reference TRBV7-2 and TRBJ2-3, reads GAGVSQSPSNKVTEKGKDVELRCDPISGHTALYWYRQSLGQGLEFLIYFQGNSAPDKSGLPSDRFSAERTGGSVSTLTIQRTQQEDSAVYLCASRAAGAGDTQYFGPGTRLTVL.

This clonotype was picked up many times. This chain links TRBV12-3 or TRBV12-4 with TRBJ2-7; D is unresolved. The CDR3 is 17 amino acids. V was cut by 3 bases and J by 0 bases, with 18 bases left in between. The CDR3 loop reads CASSFYPPVPSSYEQYF. The CDR3 region has the DNA TGTGCCAGCAGTTTCTACCCCCCAGTACCAAGCTCCTACGAGCAGTACTTC.

This clonotype was seen ten or more times. The V call is TRBV12-3 or TRBV12-4, the J call TRBJ1-5; no definite D call. CDR3 length equals 15 residues. V was clipped by 3 bases and J by 2 bases, with 11 bases between them. DNA of the CDR3: TGTGCCAGCAGTTTCAACGGCCTGGGCAATCAGCCCCAGCATTTT. It yields the protein CASSFNGLGNQPQHF.

This clonotype has ten or more counts. The chain uses TRBV5-1 and TRBJ2-3, with 9 bases lining up with TRBD2. The CDR3 length is 15 residues. The junction had 4 bases not matched to a gene; V was cut back by 3 bases and J by 2 bases. Looked up from germline, CDR1 is SGHRS and CDR2 is YFSETQ. CDR3 region: CASSSLAGDTDTQYF. Here the CDR3 DNA reads TGCGCCAGCAGCTCCTTAGCGGGAGACACAGATACGCAGTATTTT.

This clonotype was found many times. The chain combines TRBV6-2 or TRBV6-3 with TRBJ2-5; TRBD1 or TRBD2 may be the D gene (6 bases each). Germline CDR1 MNHEY, CDR2 SVGEGT. The CDR3 consists of 14 residues. The V end lost 4 bases, the J end lost 4 bases, and 13 bases lay between the germline ends. In DNA form, the CDR3 reads TGTGCCAGCAGTTTCGCCGGGGGCCGAGAGACCCAGTACTTC. It yields the protein CASSFAGGRETQYF.

Regarding this clonotype: It may be a read error: a sequence one base away is much more abundant. The chain links TRBV6-1 to TRBJ2-2; TRBD1 might be the D (6 bases). Per germline, CDR1 MNHNS and CDR2 SASEGT. The length of the CDR3 is 16 residues. Trimming took 10 bases from V and 8 from J, leaving 26 bases between them. CDR3 in DNA: TGTGCCACCAGAGAGACGAGGGACACCGCAGCTGGGGAGCTGTTTTTT. Its translation is CATRETRDTAAGELFF.

This clonotype was seen many times. This chain links TRBV5-6 with TRBJ2-3, with 7 bases fitting TRBD2. The CDR3 totals 16 residues. J lost 0 bases, V lost 3 bases, and 7 bases had no gene match. From germline, CDR1 is SGHDT and CDR2 YYEEEE. CDR3 coding DNA: TGTGCCAGCAGCTCAGGTAGCGGGCAGAGCACAGATACGCAGTATTTT. Its protein is CASSSGSGQSTDTQYF.

This clonotype was observed many times. This chain uses TRBV5-4 with TRBJ2-2; no clear D gene. The length of the CDR3 is 13 residues. In germline, CDR1 is SGHNT, CDR2 YYREEE (reference sequence). Trimming took 4 bases from V and 4 from J, leaving 8 bases between them. The CDR3: CASSRPFTGELFF. CDR3 DNA: TGTGCCAGCAGCAGACCTTTCACCGGGGAGCTGTTTTTT.

The J gene is TRBJ1-1, the V gene TRBV29-1; 10 bases match TRBD1. J gave up 3 bases and V 7 bases, and 2 bases lay outside the gene matches. From germline, CDR1 is SQVTM and CDR2 ANQGSEA. The CDR3 is made up of 12 amino acids. CDR3 amino acids: CSAGTGDTEAFF. For the CDR3, the DNA is TGCAGCGCTGGGACAGGGGACACTGAAGCTTTCTTT.

This clonotype was counted only a few times. DNA of the CDR3: TGTGCCAGCAGCATAGCGGGAGCAGGAGATACGCAGTATTTT. Translating it yields CASSIAGAGDTQYF. The chain couples TRBV7-3 to TRBJ2-3; TRBD2 matches 9 bases. Germline CDR1 reads SGHTA; CDR2 reads FQGTGA. The V gene end was trimmed by 5 bases and the J gene end by 5 bases; junction bases not matched to a gene: 5. There are 14 residues in the CDR3.

This clonotype was picked up a small number of times. This chain joins TRBV20-1 and TRBJ1-5, with TRBD1 identical over 9 bases. The CDR3 has 17 amino acids. V dropped 5 bases and J dropped 0; count of bases not matched to a gene: 11. Germline V CDR1 and CDR2: DFQATT, SNEGSKA (reference sequence). The CDR3 region is CSASPGQGFYSNQPQHF. The CDR3 DNA sequence: TGCAGTGCTTCCCCGGGACAGGGTTTCTATAGCAATCAGCCCCAGCATTTT.

This clonotype was found many times. The chain employs TRBV2 and TRBJ2-7; 16 nucleotides match TRBD2. V was pared by 0 bases and J by 7 bases, with 9 bases of the junction left unmatched. CDR1 is SNHLY, CDR2 FYNNEI, per germline. The CDR3 contains 18 residues. CDR3 sequence: CASSEALGGTSGRGEQYF. The CDR3 DNA sequence: TGTGCCAGCAGTGAAGCGCTTGGTGGGACTAGCGGGAGGGGAGAGCAGTACTTC.

This clonotype came up a few times. The rearrangement uses TRBV20-1 and TRBJ2-5, with D possibly called TRBD1 or TRBD2 (7 bases each). CDR1 is DFQATT and CDR2 is SNEGSKA in the germline V gene (reference sequence). Deletions cut 7 bases from V and 3 bases from J, with 12 bases between. The CDR3 spans 12 residues. For the CDR3, the DNA is TGCAGTGTGGGGGGGACAGAAGAGACCCAGTACTTC. This gives the protein CSVGGTEETQYF.

This clonotype was seen at least ten times. This rearrangement joins TRBV20-1 to TRBJ1-4; D unresolved. Trimming stripped 0 bases from V and 4 bases from J, with 18 bases between. The germline V gene encodes CDR1 DFQATT and CDR2 SNEGSKA (reference sequence). CDR3 length equals 17 residues. CDR3 DNA: TGCAGTGCTAGAGATCTAGATGTGGTCGTCATTAATGAAAAACTGTTTTTT. Amino acids: CSARDLDVVVINEKLFF.

The J gene is TRBJ2-3, the V gene TRBV29-1; possibly TRBD2 for D (7 bases). V was cut by 1 base and J by 2 bases, with 19 bases left in between. CDR3 length: 17 residues. Germline CDR1 reads SQVTM; CDR2 reads ANQGSEA. This CDR3 is CSVEVFLRGPPTDTQYF. In DNA form, the CDR3 reads TGCAGCGTTGAAGTATTTTTGCGGGGGCCTCCCACAGATACGCAGTATTTT.

Turning to this clonotype: Being one base from a much bigger clone, this may be a read error. The gene calls are TRBV5-1 and TRBJ1-1; no clear D. Germline V gives CDR1 SGHRS, CDR2 YFSETQ. This CDR3 has 15 amino acids. In nucleotides, the CDR3 is TGCGCCAGCGGCTTGGATGAGGGTTTGAACACTGAAGCTTTCTTT. This sequence encodes CASGLDEGLNTEAFF.

With regard to this clonotype: This may be a read error, as it is one base from a much larger clone. The chain combines TRBV7-6 with TRBJ2-3, with 9 bases matching TRBD2. The CDR3 extends over 17 amino acids. The ends lost 1 base at V and 1 base at J; junction bases unmatched: 6. CDR1 is SGHVS, CDR2 FNYEAQ, per germline. The chain's CDR3 is CASSLVFLAGGTDTQYF. Here the CDR3 DNA reads TGTGCCAGCAGCTTAGTCTTCTTAGCGGGAGGCACAGATACGCAGTATTTT.

This chain joins TRBV7-2 and TRBJ2-1; 10 bases align to TRBD2. V shed 7 bases and J 7 bases; nucleotides not matched to a gene: 7. Germline V gene sequence: CDR1 SGHTA, CDR2 FQGNSA. CDR3 length: 14 amino acids. The CDR3 here is CASMGLARANEQFF. In DNA, the CDR3 is TGTGCCAGCATGGGACTAGCGAGAGCAAATGAGCAGTTCTTC.

This clonotype was found many times. V usage is TRBV20-1 and J usage is TRBJ2-7; D remains ambiguous. Per the germline V gene, CDR1 is DFQATT and CDR2 is SNEGSKA (reference sequence). The CDR3 spans 13 residues. V gave up 1 base and J gave up 2 bases, with 9 bases separating them. CDR3 loop: CSARASSAYEQYF. The CDR3 DNA reads TGCAGTGCTAGAGCTTCGTCCGCCTACGAGCAGTACTTC.

The chain carries TRBV4-3 and TRBJ2-3, with 7 bases identical to TRBD2. The CDR3 totals 16 residues. J was trimmed by 0 bases and V by 1 base; bases with no gene match: 4. Germline V lookup: CDR1 LGHNA, CDR2 YSLEER. The CDR3 nucleotides read TGCGCCAGCAGCCAAGTAGGGACTAACAGCACAGATACGCAGTATTTT. As protein: CASSQVGTNSTDTQYF.

The chain employs TRBV5-6 and TRBJ2-1; D is uncertain. The V gene's germline CDR1 is SGHDT and CDR2 YYEEEE. Deletions cut 4 bases from V and 7 bases from J, with 12 bases between. The CDR3 is made up of 13 amino acids. The CDR3 reads CASSQAFGNEQFF. CDR3 coding DNA: TGTGCCAGCAGCCAGGCCTTTGGGAATGAGCAGTTCTTC.

This clonotype occurred a few times. V and J are TRBV30 and TRBJ1-2; TRBD1 is a possible D gene (6 bases). This CDR3 region has 12 residues. The V end lost 8 bases, the J end lost 6 bases, and 16 bases lay between the germline ends. CDR1 and CDR2 from the germline V gene are GTSNPN and SVGIG (reference sequence). The CDR3 DNA follows: TGTGCCCGCCGCACAGGGAAGGATGGCTACACCTTC. It codes for CARRTGKDGYTF. The full variable domain, its missing parts supplied by reference TRBV30 and TRBJ1-2, is SQTIHQWPATLVQPVGSPLSLECTVEGTSNPNLYWYRQAAGRGLQLLFYSVGIGQISSEVPQNLSASRPQDRQFILSSKKLLLSDSGFYLCARRTGKDGYTFGSGTRLTVV.

This clonotype was recorded at least ten times. The CDR3 here is CASSPRGSGVSYEQYF. Written as DNA, the CDR3 is TGTGCCAGCAGCCCCAGGGGTAGCGGGGTTTCCTACGAGCAGTACTTC. This rearrangement joins TRBV5-5 to TRBJ2-7; TRBD2 aligns across 8 bases. Germline CDR1 is SGHKS and CDR2 is YYEKEE (reference sequence). CDR3 size: 16 residues. With 4 bases clipped from V and 1 base from J, the junction kept 10 bases outside the gene matches.

The table lists this clonotype with many counts. The V call is TRBV4-3, the J call TRBJ1-3; TRBD1 agrees at 7 bases. The CDR3 has 18 residues. J gave up 0 bases and V 0 bases, and 8 bases lay outside the gene matches. Germline loops: CDR1 LGHNA, CDR2 YSLEER. The DNA of the CDR3 is TGCGCCAGCAGCCAAGAGTCGGGACAGCTGAGCTCTGGAAACACCATATATTTT. It specifies CASSQESGQLSSGNTIYF.

In regard to this clonotype: Given a much more abundant clone one base away, this may be a read error. The CDR3 region is CVSSRTGWTEAFF. In DNA, the CDR3 is TGTGTCAGCTCCCGGACGGGGTGGACTGAAGCTTTCTTT. V is TRBV18 and J is TRBJ1-1; D gene ambiguous. This CDR3 contains 13 residues. Germline V gives CDR1 KGHSH, CDR2 LQKENI.

This clonotype was detected many times. The chain carries TRBV28 and TRBJ1-1; D uncertain. This CDR3 has 12 residues. The V gene lost 5 bases and the J gene lost 11 bases, with 15 bases spanning the gap. CDR1 MDHEN and CDR2 SYDVKM come from the germline V gene. The CDR3 DNA sequence: TGTGCCAGCAGTACCTCGGGCCGTTGGGCTTTCTTT. It encodes CASSTSGRWAFF.